The 8 T cell receptor beta chains below were found in one sample sequenced in a study of CD4 T cells in relation to SARS-CoV-2 and coronaviruses. Profiled with immunoSEQ multiplex PCR; TCRdb holds only in-frame clones, not every one. There are roughly 10,000 clones in the sample; under 80% occur only once, and 18% lies in the top ten. The unexposed donors gave CD4+ T cells in 2011-2018, prior to COVID-19. After ten to eleven days of culture, CD4+ T cells were isolated. No antigen has been identified for these receptors. Sequencing input: CD4+ T cells from PBMCs, cultured in vitro. These receptors were obtained from a human donor in good health.

This clone has just a few counts. This chain joins TRBV21-1 and TRBJ2-2; the table assigns TRBD1, which was not confirmed against the DNA. TRBV21-1 is termed a pseudogene. This CDR3 has 17 residues. The DNA of the CDR3 is TGTGCCAGCAGCAAATCGTTCCCCTGCCCAGACACCGGGGAGCTGTTTTTT. Translation: CASSKSFPCPDTGELFF.

V and J are TRBV6-5 and TRBJ2-7; D is uncertain. This CDR3 spans 12 amino acids. V lost 7 bases, J lost 6 bases, and 13 bases lay in between. Germline CDR1 is MNHEY and CDR2 is SVGAGI. CDR3 region: CASTSPWGEQYF. The CDR3, as DNA: TGTGCCAGCACCTCCCCGTGGGGCGAGCAGTACTTC.

The V and J genes are TRBV6-5 and TRBJ1-1; a weak D match, TRBD1 (5 bases). Between the trimmed V and J ends, which lost 6 bases and 0 bases, there was a span of 14 bases. Germline CDR1 reads MNHEY; CDR2 reads SVGAGI. The CDR3 runs 15 residues. The CDR3 protein is CASSDPGTLNTEAFF. CDR3 DNA sequence: TGTGCCAGCAGCGACCCCGGGACCCTGAACACTGAAGCTTTCTTT.

The V call is TRBV6-6, the J call TRBJ1-2, with D perhaps TRBD1 (5 bases). V was pared by 0 bases and J by 8 bases, with 16 bases between. CDR1 and CDR2 (germline): MNHNY, SVGAGI (reference sequence). The CDR3 has 15 residues. In nucleotides, the CDR3 is TGTGCCAGCAGTTACTCGGGGGGGGATCGGCTAGGCTACACCTTC. Translated, it gives CASSYSGGDRLGYTF.

With regard to this clone: One junction end does not reproduce the germline sequence, and a read error may be involved. V and J are TRBV5-5 and TRBJ2-7; 11 nucleotides align to TRBD2. CDR1 SGHKS and CDR2 YYEKEE come from the germline V gene (reference sequence). The CDR3 has 15 residues. The CDR3 protein is CASSYGLAGTYEQYF. The CDR3 region has the DNA TGTGCTAGCAGCTATGGACTAGCGGGTACCTACGAGCAGTACTTC.

The rearrangement uses TRBV6-5 and TRBJ2-6, with a weak D call TRBD1 (6 bases). CDR3 length: 15 amino acids. V was shortened by 7 bases and J by 4 bases, with 14 bases between the two germline ends. CDR1 and CDR2 (germline): MNHEY, SVGAGI. The CDR3 loop reads CASKGGVFGANVLTF. The CDR3 nucleotides are TGTGCCAGCAAAGGGGGAGTGTTCGGGGCCAACGTCCTGACTTTC.

The chain recombines TRBV4-3 with TRBJ2-2; 9 bases map to TRBD1. CDR3 length equals 15 residues. Germline lookup yields CDR1 LGHNA and CDR2 YSLEER. J lost 5 bases, V lost 4 bases, and 5 bases had no gene match. The CDR3: CASSPGTGRTGELFF. The CDR3 DNA is TGCGCCAGCAGCCCCGGGACAGGGAGGACCGGGGAGCTGTTTTTT.

The CDR3 region has the DNA TGTGCCAGTAGACCTTCCGGGACAGACCCCTACGAGCAGTACTTC. Its protein product is CASRPSGTDPYEQYF. The chain has TRBV19 and TRBJ2-7; the match to TRBD1 covers 7 bases. V lost 6 bases, J lost 2 bases, and 10 bases stayed unmatched. CDR3 length: 15 residues. Per germline, CDR1 LNHDA and CDR2 SQIVND (reference sequence).